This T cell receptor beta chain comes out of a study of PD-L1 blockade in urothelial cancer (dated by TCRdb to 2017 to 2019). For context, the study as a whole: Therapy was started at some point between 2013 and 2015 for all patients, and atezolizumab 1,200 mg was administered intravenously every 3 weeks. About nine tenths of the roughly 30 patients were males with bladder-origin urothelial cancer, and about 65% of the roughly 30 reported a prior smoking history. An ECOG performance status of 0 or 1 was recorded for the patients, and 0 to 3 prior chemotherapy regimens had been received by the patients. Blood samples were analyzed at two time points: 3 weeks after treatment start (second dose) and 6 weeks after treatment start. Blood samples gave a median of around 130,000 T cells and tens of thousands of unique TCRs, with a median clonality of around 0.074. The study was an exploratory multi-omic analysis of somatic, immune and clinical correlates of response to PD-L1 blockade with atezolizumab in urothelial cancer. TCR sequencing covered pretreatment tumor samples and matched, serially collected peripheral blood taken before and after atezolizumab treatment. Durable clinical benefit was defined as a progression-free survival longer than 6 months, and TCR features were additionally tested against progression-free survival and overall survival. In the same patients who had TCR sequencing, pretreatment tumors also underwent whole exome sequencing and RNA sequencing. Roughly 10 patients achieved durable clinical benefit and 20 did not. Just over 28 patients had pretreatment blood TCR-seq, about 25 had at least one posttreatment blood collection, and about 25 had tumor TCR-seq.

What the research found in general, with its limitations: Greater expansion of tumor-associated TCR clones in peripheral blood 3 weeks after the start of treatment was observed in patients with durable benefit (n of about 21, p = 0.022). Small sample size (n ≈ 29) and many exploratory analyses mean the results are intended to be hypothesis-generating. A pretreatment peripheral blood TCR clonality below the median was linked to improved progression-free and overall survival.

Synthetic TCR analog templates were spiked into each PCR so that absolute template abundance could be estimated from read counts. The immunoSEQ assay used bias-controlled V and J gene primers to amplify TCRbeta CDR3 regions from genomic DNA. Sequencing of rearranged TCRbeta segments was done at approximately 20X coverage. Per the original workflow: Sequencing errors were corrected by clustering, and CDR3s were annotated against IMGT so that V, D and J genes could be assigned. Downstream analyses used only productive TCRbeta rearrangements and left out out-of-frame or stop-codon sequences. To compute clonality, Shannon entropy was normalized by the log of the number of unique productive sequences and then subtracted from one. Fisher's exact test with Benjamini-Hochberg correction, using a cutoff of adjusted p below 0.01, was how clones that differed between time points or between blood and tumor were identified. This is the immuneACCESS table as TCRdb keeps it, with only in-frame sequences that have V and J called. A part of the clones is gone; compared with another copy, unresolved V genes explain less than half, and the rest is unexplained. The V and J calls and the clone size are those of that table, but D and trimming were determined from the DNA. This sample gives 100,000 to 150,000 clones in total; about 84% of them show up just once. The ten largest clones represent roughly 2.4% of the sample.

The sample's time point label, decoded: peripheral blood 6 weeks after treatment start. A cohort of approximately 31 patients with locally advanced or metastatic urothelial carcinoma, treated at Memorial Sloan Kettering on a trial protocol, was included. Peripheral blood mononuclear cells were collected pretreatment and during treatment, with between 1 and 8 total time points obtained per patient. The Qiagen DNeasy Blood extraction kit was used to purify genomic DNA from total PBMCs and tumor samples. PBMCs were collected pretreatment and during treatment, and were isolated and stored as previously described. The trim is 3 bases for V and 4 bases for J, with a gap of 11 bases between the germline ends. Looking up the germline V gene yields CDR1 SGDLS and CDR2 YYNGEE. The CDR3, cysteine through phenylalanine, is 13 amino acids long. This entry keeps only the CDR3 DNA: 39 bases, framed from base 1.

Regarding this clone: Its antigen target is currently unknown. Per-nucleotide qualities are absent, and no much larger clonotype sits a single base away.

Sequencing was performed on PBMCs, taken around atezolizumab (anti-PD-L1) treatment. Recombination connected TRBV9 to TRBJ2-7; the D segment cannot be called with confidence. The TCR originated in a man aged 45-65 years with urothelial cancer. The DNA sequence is TGTGCCAGCAGCGCACAAACCGGGTACGAGCAGTACTTC. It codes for CASSAQTGYEQYF.